This T cell receptor beta chain was identified in a study of T cells after posttransplantation cyclophosphamide. Assay used: immunoSEQ multiplex PCR; TCRdb lists only in-frame clones, some missing. The sample yields tens of thousands of clones, around 91% seen once. Trimming took 1 base from V and 4 from J, leaving 6 bases between them. Germline CDR1 is SGHDT and CDR2 is YYEEEE. The CDR3 extends over 13 amino acids. This clonotype was obtained from a woman aged 45-65 years in good health and a related stem cell transplant donor. The chain joins TRBV5-6 to TRBJ2-1; D unresolved. Specimen: PBMCs. The CDR3 protein is CASSLSTYNEQFF. In nucleotides, the CDR3 is TGTGCCAGCAGCTTGTCTACGTACAATGAGCAGTTCTTC.